This T cell receptor (beta chain) derives from a study of identical twins. TCRdb processed the 5' RACE reads anew with MiXCR; each CDR3 protein has one entry. The sample has 450,000 or so distinct CDR3 sequences; around a sixth are singletons. The germline V and J ends were trimmed by 5 bases and 3 bases, with 10 bases remaining between them. The CDR3 runs 13 residues. CDR1 is MNHEY, CDR2 SVGEGT, per germline. This TCR came from a man between 45 and 60 years old in good health. The V gene is TRBV6-2 or TRBV6-3, the J gene TRBJ1-1, with D perhaps TRBD1 (5 bases). The sample taken for sequencing was naive T cells sorted from blood. The CDR3 DNA sequence: TGTGCCAGCAGTGCGGGGCCCTACACTGAAGCTTTCTTT. It codes for CASSAGPYTEAFF.